The entry below describes one T cell receptor beta chain. The antigen is not known. PBMCs were isolated at a quantity of at least 6 million per sample. The CDR3 extends over 13 amino acids. With 4 bases clipped from V and 10 bases from J, the junction kept 5 bases outside the gene matches. Looked up from germline, CDR1 is SGDLS and CDR2 is YYNGEE. Combining a sample-barcoded 5' primer with a J-beta primer mix, a second PCR ran for about 7 to 11 cycles. One entry per CDR3 protein, called by TCRdb with MiXCR from the 5' RACE reads. The sample contains 650,000 to 800,000 distinct CDR3 sequences, around two fifths of which appear only once. This sample was taken from a study of blood T cells in healthy people across ages. Study-wide results and limits: Measured against age, TCR beta diversity per million T cells decreased in a roughly linear manner.

Sequenced: blood. V is TRBV9 and J is TRBJ2-5, with 12 bases lining up with TRBD2. This TCR was recovered from a man between 60 and 75 years old in good health. The CDR3 sequence is CASSTRTSGVQYF. The CDR3, as DNA: TGTGCCAGCAGCACGAGGACTAGCGGGGTCCAGTACTTC.